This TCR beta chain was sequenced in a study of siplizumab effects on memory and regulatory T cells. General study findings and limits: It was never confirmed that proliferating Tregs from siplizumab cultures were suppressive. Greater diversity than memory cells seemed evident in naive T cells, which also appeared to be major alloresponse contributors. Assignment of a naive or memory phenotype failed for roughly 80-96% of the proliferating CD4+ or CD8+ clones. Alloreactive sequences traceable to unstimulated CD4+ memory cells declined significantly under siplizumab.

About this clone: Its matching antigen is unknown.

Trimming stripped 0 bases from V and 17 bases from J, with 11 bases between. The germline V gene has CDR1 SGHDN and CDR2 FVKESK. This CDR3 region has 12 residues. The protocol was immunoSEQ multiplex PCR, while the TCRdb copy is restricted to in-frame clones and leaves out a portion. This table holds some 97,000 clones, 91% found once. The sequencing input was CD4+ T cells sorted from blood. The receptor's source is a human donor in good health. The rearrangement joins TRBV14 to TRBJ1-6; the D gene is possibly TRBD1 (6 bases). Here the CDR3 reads CASSQDPGAIHF. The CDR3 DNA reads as TGTGCCAGCAGCCAAGACCCGGGGGCTATCCACTTT.